The entry below gives a single T cell receptor beta chain sequence along with its context. Its antigen is not known. In the same sample, other DNA sequences code for this CDR3. This record comes from a study of shared clonotypes between healthy human individuals. About the research overall: Per donor, CD8 memory used one plate, CD8 naive used two, CD4 memory used three and CD4 naive used three.

Overall study results and limits: Only blood was sampled, and tissue TCR repertoires likely differ from blood ones.

The CDR3 has 13 amino acids. J gave up 5 bases and V 3 bases, and 2 bases lay outside the gene matches. Per the germline V gene, CDR1 is KGHSH and CDR2 is LQKENI. Original processing notes: Junction-only sequences without quality scores came from ImmunoSEQ, so filtering differed. TCRdb's copy holds only in-frame clones and misses some; the assay was immunoSEQ multiplex PCR. Clone size and V and J calls were adopted from that table, with D and trimming inferred from the DNA. This table holds 2,500,000 or so clones, just under 95% found once. The receptor's source is a man aged 18-30 years in good health. Some clones in this sample may be carry-over from other donors' samples. The material sequenced was naive CD4+ T cells from PBMCs. Subset denoted: CD45RA+ positively selected. The chain employs TRBV18 and TRBJ2-3; TRBD2 aligns across 7 bases. CDR3 residues: CASSPSSGDTQYF. As DNA, the CDR3 is TGTGCCAGCTCACCTTCTAGCGGAGATACGCAGTATTTT.